This T cell receptor (beta chain) was sequenced during a study of CXCR3-negative and CXCR3-positive naive CD8 T cells. Cells classed as naive CD8+ T cells were CD45RO-CCR7+CD27+CD95-. This CDR3 has 11 residues. Germline V gene lookup returns CDR1 SEHNR and CDR2 FQNEAQ (reference sequence). With regard to this clonotype: Its matching antigen is unknown.

Regarding the study as a whole: Both of the naive subsets showed about the same high diversity, but memory CD8+ cells had much less. Researchers reported similar TRBV-TRBJ usage in naive CXCR3-negative and CXCR3-positive cells, though memory differed.

UMI-tagged TRB cDNA libraries were built via 5' RACE. TCRdb re-called the 5' RACE reads; one entry per CDR3 protein, DNA not given. The sample yields some 130,000 distinct CDR3 sequences, of which the top ten take up about 0.48%. This receptor was identified in a human donor in good health. Some clones in this sample may be carry-over from other donors' samples. The material sequenced was naive CXCR3- CD8+ T cells from blood. The subset was: CD45RO-CCR7+CD27+CD95- naive CD8+ T cells lacking CXCR3 (TNR3-). The chain combines TRBV7-9 with TRBJ2-7. Here the CDR3 reads CASSPNYEQYF. The full variable domain, in which reference TRBV7-9 and TRBJ2-7 provide the parts outside the CDR3, is DTGVSQNPRHKITKRGQNVTFRCDPISEHNRLYWYRQTLGQGPEFLTYFQNEAQLEKSRLLSDRFSAERPKGSFSTLEIQRTEQGDSAMYLCASSPNYEQYFGPGTRLTVT.